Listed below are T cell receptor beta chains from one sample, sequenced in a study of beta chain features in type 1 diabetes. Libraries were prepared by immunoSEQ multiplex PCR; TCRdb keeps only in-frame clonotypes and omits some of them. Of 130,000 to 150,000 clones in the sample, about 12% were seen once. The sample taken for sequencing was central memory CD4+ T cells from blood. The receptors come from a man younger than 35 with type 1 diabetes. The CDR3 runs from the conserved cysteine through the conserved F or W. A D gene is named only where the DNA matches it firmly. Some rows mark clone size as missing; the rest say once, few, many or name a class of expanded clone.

cdr3_nt: TGCGCCAGCAGCGCCGGAGGGGGCCGTGGCCAGTCGAACACTGAAGCTTTCTTT
cdr3_aa: CASSAGGGRGQSNTEAFF
v_call: TRBV5-1
j_call: TRBJ1-1
d_call: TRBD1
clone_size: -

cdr3_nt: TGTGCCAGCAGTCCTAGGACAGCCGGATACCTGTACTTC
cdr3_aa: CASSPRTAGYLYF
v_call: TRBV6-5
j_call: TRBJ2-7
d_call: -
clone_size: -

cdr3_nt: TGCGCCAGCAGCTTGACAGGGTTGAACACTGAAGCTTTCTTT
cdr3_aa: CASSLTGLNTEAFF
v_call: TRBV4-1
j_call: TRBJ1-1
d_call: TRBD1
clone_size: few

cdr3_nt: TGCGCCAGCAGCGGGGGGGCTGATCAGCCCCAGCATTTT
cdr3_aa: CASSGGADQPQHF
v_call: TRBV5-1
j_call: TRBJ1-5
d_call: -
clone_size: -

cdr3_nt: TGCGCCAGCAGCTTGGAGGGCCCCAATTTT
cdr3_aa: CASSLEGPNF
v_call: TRBV5-1
j_call: TRBJ2-3
d_call: -
clone_size: -

cdr3_nt: TGTGCCGGACTTGGCGGGGGCACAGATACGCAGTATTTT
cdr3_aa: CAGLGGGTDTQYF
v_call: TRBV7-9
j_call: TRBJ2-3
d_call: -
clone_size: few

cdr3_nt: TGTGCCAGCAGCTTACGGCAGGGACTTTCATTTCGCGAGGATGAGCAGTTCTTC
cdr3_aa: CASSLRQGLSFREDEQFF
v_call: TRBV7-8
j_call: TRBJ2-1
d_call: -
clone_size: few

cdr3_nt: TGTGCCAGCAGCGGCCGTAGGACAGGTACCGATGAGCAGTTCTTC
cdr3_aa: CASSGRRTGTDEQFF
v_call: TRBV9
j_call: TRBJ2-1
d_call: TRBD1
clone_size: many

cdr3_nt: TGTGCCAGCAGTGAAGAGAGCAATCAGCCCCAGCATTTT
cdr3_aa: CASSEESNQPQHF
v_call: TRBV2
j_call: TRBJ1-5
d_call: -
clone_size: -

cdr3_nt: TGTGCCAGCAGAAGACAGCAGACCTACGAGCAGTACTTC
cdr3_aa: CASRRQQTYEQYF
v_call: TRBV6-5
j_call: TRBJ2-7
d_call: -
clone_size: -

cdr3_nt: TGTGCCGACTCAGGGGATTTAAACAATGAGCAGTTCTTC
cdr3_aa: CADSGDLNNEQFF
v_call: TRBV2
j_call: TRBJ2-1
d_call: -
clone_size: -

cdr3_nt: TGCAGCGCGGGGTACGGTGGTGAAAAACTGTTTTTT
cdr3_aa: CSAGYGGEKLFF
v_call: TRBV29-1
j_call: TRBJ1-4
d_call: -
clone_size: few

cdr3_nt: TGCAGCGTAAGCATGAACACTGAAGCTTTCTTT
cdr3_aa: CSVSMNTEAFF
v_call: TRBV29-1
j_call: TRBJ1-1
d_call: -
clone_size: many

cdr3_nt: TGTGCCAGCACAGGGCCAGGGAAAGAGACCCAGTACTTC
cdr3_aa: CASTGPGKETQYF
v_call: TRBV6-1
j_call: TRBJ2-5
d_call: -
clone_size: many

cdr3_nt: TGTGCCAGCGTAACCGGGCCCGGGCAGGGAAACACCATATATTTT
cdr3_aa: CASVTGPGQGNTIYF
v_call: TRBV2
j_call: TRBJ1-3
d_call: -
clone_size: few

cdr3_nt: TGTGCCAGCAACCGCCAGGGGGTAGGCAATCAGCCCCAGCATTTT
cdr3_aa: CASNRQGVGNQPQHF
v_call: TRBV6-1
j_call: TRBJ1-5
d_call: TRBD1
clone_size: few

cdr3_nt: TGTGCCAGCAGCTTAGATTCCGGGTCTGGGGCCAACGTCCTGACTTTC
cdr3_aa: CASSLDSGSGANVLTF
v_call: TRBV7-9
j_call: TRBJ2-6
d_call: -
clone_size: -